This T cell receptor beta chain is drawn from a study of cytomegalovirus exposure and HLA in healthy donors. The study's findings and limits: Data from an earlier analysis indicated that most TCR beta V segments were productive either about 87% or about 30% of the time. The study flagged roughly 160 TCR beta chains as cytomegalovirus-associated. From TCR beta sequences, most subjects' HLA-A and HLA-B alleles were reportedly predicted accurately. Later on, an analysis showed TCR association rates differing by HLA locus, with DRB1 the most and HLA-C the fewest.

The germline gives CDR1 SGHNT, CDR2 YYREEE (reference sequence). The CDR3 spans 16 residues. V shed 4 bases, J shed 3 bases, and the junction held 12 bases outside the gene matches. On this clone itself: What it recognizes is unknown.

This PCR relied on a set of 60 Vbeta primers and 13 Jbeta primers. The table came from immunoSEQ multiplex PCR; TCRdb's copy has only in-frame clones and leaves some out. The sample gives about 150,000 clones, 76% of which show up once; approximately 3% is in the top ten. The chain couples TRBV5-4 to TRBJ2-7; 8 positions match TRBD2. Sequenced: PBMCs. The source of this sequence is a male donor in good health and CMV-seronegative. The CDR3 DNA is TGTGCCAGCAGCCTCCCCGGGACTAGTCTTATCTACGAGCAGTACTTC. It encodes CASSLPGTSLIYEQYF.